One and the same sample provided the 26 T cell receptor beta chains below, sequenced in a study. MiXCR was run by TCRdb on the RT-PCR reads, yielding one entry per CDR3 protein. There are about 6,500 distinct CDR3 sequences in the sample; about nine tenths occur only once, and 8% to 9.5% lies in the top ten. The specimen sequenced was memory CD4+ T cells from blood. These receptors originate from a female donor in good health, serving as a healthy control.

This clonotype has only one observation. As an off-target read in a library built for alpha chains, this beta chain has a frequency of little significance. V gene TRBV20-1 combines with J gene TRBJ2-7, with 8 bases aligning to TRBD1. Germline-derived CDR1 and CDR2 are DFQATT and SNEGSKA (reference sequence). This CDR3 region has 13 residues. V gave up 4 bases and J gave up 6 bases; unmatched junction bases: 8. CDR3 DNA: TGCAGTGCTACAGGGGGCCGGTCCGGCGAGCAGTACTTC. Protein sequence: CSATGGRSGEQYF.

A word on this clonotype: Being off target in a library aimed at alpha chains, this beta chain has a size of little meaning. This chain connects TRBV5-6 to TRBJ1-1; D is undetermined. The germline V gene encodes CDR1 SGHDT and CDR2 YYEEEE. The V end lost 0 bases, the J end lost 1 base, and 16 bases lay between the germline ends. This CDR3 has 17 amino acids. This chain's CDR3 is CASSLARMGSRNTEAFF. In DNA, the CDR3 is TGTGCCAGCAGCTTGGCCAGAATGGGCAGCCGGAACACTGAAGCTTTCTTT. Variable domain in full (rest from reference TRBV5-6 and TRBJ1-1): DAGVTQSPTHLIKTRGQQVTLRCSPKSGHDTVSWYQQALGQGPQFIFQYYEEEERQRGNFPDRFSGHQFPNYSSELNVNALLLGDSALYLCASSLARMGSRNTEAFFGQGTRLTVV.

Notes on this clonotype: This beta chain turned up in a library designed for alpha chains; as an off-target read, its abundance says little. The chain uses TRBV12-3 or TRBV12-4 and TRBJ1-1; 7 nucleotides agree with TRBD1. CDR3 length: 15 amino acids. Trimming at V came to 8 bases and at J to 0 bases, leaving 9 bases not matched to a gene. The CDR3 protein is CASGSGTALNTEAFF. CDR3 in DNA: TGTGCCAGCGGATCCGGGACAGCCCTGAACACTGAAGCTTTCTTT.

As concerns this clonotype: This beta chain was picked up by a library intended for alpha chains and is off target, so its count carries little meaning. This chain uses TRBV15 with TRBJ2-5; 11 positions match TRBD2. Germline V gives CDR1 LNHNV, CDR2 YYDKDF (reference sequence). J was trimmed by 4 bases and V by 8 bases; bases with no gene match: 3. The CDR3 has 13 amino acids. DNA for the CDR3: TGTGCCACCTGCCTAGCGGGAGGAGAGACCCAGTACTTC. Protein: CATCLAGGETQYF.

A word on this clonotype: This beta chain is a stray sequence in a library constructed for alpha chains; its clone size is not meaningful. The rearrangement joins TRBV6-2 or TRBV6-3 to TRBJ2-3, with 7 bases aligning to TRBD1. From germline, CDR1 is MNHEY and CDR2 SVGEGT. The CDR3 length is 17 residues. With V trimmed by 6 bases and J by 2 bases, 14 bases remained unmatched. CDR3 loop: CASSLSGVTGNTDTQYF. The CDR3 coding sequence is TGTGCCAGCAGCCTTTCCGGAGTGACAGGGAACACAGATACGCAGTATTTT.

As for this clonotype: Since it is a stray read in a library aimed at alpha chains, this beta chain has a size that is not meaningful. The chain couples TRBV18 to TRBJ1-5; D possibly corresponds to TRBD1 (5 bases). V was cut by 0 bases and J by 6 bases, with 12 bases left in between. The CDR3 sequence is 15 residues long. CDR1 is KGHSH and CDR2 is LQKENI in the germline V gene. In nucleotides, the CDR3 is TGTGCCAGCTCACCACCGGTCAGGGACGGTCAGCCCCAGCATTTT. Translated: CASSPPVRDGQPQHF.

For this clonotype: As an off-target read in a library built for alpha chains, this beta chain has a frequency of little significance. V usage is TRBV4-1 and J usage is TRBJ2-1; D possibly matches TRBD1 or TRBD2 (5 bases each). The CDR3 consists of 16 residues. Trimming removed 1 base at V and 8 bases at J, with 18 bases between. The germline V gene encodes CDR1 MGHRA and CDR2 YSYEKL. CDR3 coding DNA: TGCGCCAGCAGCCAAGCTGGGGGAAGAGCTAGGGATGAGCAGTTCTTC. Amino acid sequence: CASSQAGGRARDEQFF.

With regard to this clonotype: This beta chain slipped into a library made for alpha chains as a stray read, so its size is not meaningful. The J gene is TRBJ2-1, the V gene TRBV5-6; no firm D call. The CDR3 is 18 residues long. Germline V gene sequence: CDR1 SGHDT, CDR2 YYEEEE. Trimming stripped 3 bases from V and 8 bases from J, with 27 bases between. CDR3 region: CASSSTKRPRSAHDEQFF. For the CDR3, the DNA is TGTGCCAGCAGCTCAACTAAACGCCCCCGATCGGCACACGATGAGCAGTTCTTC.

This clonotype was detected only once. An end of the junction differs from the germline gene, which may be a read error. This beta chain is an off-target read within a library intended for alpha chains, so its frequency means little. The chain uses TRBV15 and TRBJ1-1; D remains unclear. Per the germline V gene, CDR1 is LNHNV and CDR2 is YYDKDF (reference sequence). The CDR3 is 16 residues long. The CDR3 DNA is TGTGCCACCAGCAGAGTTTTCGGGAGGGTGAACACCGAAGCTTTCTTT. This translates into CATSRVFGRVNTEAFF.

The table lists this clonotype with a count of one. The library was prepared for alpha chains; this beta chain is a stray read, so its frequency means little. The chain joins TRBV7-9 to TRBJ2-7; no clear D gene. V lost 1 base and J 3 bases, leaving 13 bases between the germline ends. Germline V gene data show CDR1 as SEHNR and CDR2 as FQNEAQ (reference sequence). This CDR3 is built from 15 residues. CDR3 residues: CASSLGSVRHYEQYF. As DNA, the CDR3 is TGTGCCAGCAGCTTAGGATCAGTACGGCACTACGAGCAGTACTTC.

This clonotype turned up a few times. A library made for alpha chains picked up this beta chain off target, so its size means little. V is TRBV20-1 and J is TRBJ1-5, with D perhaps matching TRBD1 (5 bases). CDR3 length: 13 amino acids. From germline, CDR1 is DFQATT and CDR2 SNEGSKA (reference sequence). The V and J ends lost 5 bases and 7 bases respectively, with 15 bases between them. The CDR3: CSASTGTAQPQHF. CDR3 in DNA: TGCAGTGCTTCTACCGGGACCGCACAGCCCCAGCATTTT.

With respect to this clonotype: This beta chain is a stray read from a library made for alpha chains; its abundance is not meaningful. The CDR3 region is CAISRNGDTQYF. CDR3 DNA sequence: TGTGCCATCAGTCGGAACGGGGATACGCAGTATTTT. The V call is TRBV10-3, the J call TRBJ2-3; the D is unclear. Germline values: CDR1 ENHRY, CDR2 SYGVKD. CDR3 length equals 12 residues. V lost 5 bases and J lost 6, with 9 bases in between.

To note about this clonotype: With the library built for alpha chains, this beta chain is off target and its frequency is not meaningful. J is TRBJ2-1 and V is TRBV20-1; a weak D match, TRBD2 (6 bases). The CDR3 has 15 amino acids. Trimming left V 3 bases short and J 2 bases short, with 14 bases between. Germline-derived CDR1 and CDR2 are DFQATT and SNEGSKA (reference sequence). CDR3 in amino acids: CSASDRRAAYNEQFF. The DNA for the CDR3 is TGCAGTGCTAGCGACCGGAGGGCGGCCTACAATGAGCAGTTCTTC.

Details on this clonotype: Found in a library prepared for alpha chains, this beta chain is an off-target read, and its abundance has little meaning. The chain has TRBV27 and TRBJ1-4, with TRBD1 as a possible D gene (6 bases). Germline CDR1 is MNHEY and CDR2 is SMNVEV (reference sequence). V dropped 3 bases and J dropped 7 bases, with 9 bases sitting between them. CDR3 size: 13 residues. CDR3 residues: CASSFGGLEKLFF. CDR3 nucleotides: TGTGCCAGCAGTTTTGGGGGCCTTGAAAAACTGTTTTTT.

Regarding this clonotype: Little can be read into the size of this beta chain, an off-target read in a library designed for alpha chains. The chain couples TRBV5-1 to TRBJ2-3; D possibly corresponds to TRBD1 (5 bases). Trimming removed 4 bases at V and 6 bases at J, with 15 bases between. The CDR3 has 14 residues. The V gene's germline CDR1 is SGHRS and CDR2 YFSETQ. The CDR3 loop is CASSPVGVGDTQYF. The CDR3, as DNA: TGCGCCAGCAGCCCGGTAGGGGTGGGCGATACGCAGTATTTT.

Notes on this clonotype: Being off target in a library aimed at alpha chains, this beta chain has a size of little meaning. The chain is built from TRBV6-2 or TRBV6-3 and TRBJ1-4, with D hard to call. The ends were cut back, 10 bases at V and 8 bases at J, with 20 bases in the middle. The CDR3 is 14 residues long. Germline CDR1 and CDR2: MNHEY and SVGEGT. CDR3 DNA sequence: TGTGCCACCCGGGATGGCGGACCCGACGAAAAACTGTTTTTT. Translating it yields CATRDGGPDEKLFF.

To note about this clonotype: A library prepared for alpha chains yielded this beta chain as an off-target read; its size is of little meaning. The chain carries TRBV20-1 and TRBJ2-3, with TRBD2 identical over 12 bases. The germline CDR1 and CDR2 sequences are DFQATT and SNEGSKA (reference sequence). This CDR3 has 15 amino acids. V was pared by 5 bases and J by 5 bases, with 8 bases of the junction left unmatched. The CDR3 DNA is TGCAGTGCTGGGCGGACTAGCGGGATGGGAGATACGCAGTATTTT. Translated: CSAGRTSGMGDTQYF.

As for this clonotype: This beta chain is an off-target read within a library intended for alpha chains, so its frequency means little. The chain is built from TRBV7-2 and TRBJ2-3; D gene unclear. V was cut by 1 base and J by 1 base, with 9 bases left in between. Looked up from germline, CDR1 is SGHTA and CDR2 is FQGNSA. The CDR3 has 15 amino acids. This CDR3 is CASSLGLSGTDTQYF. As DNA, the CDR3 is TGTGCCAGCAGCTTAGGGCTTTCGGGCACAGATACGCAGTATTTT.

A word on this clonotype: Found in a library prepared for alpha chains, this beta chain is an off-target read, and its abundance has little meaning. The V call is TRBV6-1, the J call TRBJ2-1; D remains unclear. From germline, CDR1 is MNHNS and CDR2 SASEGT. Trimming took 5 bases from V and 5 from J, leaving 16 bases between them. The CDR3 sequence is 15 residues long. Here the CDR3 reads CASSTPRTSHNEQFF. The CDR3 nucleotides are TGTGCCAGCAGTACCCCTAGGACGTCACACAATGAGCAGTTCTTC.

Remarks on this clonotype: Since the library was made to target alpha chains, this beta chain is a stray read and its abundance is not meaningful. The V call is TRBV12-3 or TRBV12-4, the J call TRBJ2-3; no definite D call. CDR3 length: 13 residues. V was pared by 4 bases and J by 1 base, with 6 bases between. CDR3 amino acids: CASSYGRTDTQYF. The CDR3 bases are TGTGCCAGCAGTTATGGCCGCACAGATACGCAGTATTTT.

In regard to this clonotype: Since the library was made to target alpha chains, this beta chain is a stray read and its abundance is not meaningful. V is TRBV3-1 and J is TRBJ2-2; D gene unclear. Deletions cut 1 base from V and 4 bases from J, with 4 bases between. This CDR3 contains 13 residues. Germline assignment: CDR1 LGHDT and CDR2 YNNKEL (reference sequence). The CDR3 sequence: CASSQVGTGELFF. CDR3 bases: TGTGCCAGCAGCCAAGTTGGCACCGGGGAGCTGTTTTTT.

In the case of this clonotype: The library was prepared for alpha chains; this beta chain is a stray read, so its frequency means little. Here the CDR3 DNA reads TGTGCCAGCAGTTTAATGGCTAGCGGGAGTTACACCTACAATGAGCAGTTCTTC. As protein: CASSLMASGSYTYNEQFF. This chain joins TRBV12-3 or TRBV12-4 and TRBJ2-1, with 10 positions matching TRBD2. The CDR3 consists of 18 residues. V dropped 2 bases and J dropped 2; count of bases not matched to a gene: 9.

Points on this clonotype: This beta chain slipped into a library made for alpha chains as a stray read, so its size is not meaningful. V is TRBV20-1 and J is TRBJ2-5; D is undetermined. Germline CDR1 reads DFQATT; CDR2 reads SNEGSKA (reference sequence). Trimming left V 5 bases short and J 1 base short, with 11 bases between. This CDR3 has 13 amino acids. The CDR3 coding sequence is TGCAGTGCTCTCGTCCTGACCCAAGAGACCCAGTACTTC. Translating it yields CSALVLTQETQYF.

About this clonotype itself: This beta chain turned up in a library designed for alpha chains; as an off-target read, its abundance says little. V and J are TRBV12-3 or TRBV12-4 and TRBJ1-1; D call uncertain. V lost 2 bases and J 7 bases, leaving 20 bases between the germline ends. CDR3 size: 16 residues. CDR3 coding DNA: TGTGCCAGCAGTTTAACGAACGTCAGGTCAGACCATGAAGCTTTCTTT. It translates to CASSLTNVRSDHEAFF.

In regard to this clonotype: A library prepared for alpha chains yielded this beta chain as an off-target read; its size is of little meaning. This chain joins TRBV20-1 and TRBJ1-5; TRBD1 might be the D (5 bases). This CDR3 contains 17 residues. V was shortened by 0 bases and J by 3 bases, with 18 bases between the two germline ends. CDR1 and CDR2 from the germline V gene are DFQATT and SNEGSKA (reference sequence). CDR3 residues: CSARDQEGDSHNQPQHF. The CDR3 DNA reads TGCAGTGCTAGAGATCAGGAAGGGGACTCTCACAATCAGCCCCAGCATTTT.

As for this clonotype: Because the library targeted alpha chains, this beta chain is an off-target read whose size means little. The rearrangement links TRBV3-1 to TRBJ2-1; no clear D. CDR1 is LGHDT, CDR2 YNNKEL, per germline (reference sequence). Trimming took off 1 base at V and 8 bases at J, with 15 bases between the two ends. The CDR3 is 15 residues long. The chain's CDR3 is CASSQGSPVRDEQFF. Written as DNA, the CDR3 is TGTGCCAGCAGCCAAGGGTCTCCCGTCCGGGATGAGCAGTTCTTC.